The clone carrying this T cell receptor beta chain was seen once. What it binds is not known. The final CDR3 position lacks the conserved phenylalanine or tryptophan, pointing to a likely read error. The DNA is omitted, as the CDR3 cannot be located on it reliably, and the CDR3 follows TCRdb's listing. With a constant-region primer, TCR beta cDNA was made from around 530 ng of total RNA. Three nested multiplex PCR rounds, a slightly modified ARM-PCR, produced the libraries for TCR beta. A C-beta reverse primer and TRBV1-TRBV30 forward primers served in each of the first two PCR rounds, at approximately 10 cycles apiece. TCRdb reanalysed the multiplex PCR reads using MiXCR and keeps one entry per CDR3 protein. The sample has around 190,000 distinct CDR3 sequences; approximately 80% are singletons. The data originate from a study of tumor-infiltrating lymphocytes in primary liver carcinoma. For the study at large: The patients included men and women who were aged 30 to 69 years. Every sample contained roughly 3.5 to 8 million productive TCRbeta reads, and these numbers were similar from one tissue type to another. Regarding the study as a whole: For tumor-adjacent and tumor-blood pairs, overlap was less than that seen for tumor region pairs.

Germline CDR1 reads LGHNA; CDR2 reads YSLEER. The CDR3 length is 15 residues, termini included. Co-extraction of both nucleic acids (RNA and DNA) used about 19-33 mg of unsorted bulk tissue. Tumor regions sampled: superior, inferior, left, right poles, and centre. The rearrangement joins TRBV4-3 to TRBJ1-2; the table's D call, TRBD1, has no DNA check behind it. Sample: tumor tissue from primary liver carcinoma. This receptor was taken from a man aged 40-55 years with primary liver carcinoma and hepatitis B virus infection. This CDR3 is CASSQDSGTGDGYIL.